The table lists the clone carrying this TCR beta chain with a count of one. This entry is derived from a study of Ad26.COV2.S vaccination and SARS-CoV-2 variants. The protocol was immunoSEQ multiplex PCR, while the TCRdb copy is restricted to in-frame clones and leaves out a portion. The data show approximately 400,000 clones, 70% to 90% seen once. Specified treatment: around 19 received Ad26.COV2.S at low or high dose, single or two shots; roughly 5 received placebo; per-sample allocation not given. On day 63 after the first injection, vaccine and placebo recipients gave samples. The receptor comes from a person between 18 and 60 years old who received the Ad26.COV2.S COVID-19 vaccine or a placebo. Sequences were derived from peripheral blood, sampled in a trial of Ad26.COV2.S vaccine versus placebo.

The CDR3 spells CASSVVQGGTEAFF. The CDR3 bases are TGTGCCAGCAGCGTAGTCCAGGGGGGCACTGAAGCTTTCTTT. The chain recombines TRBV9 with TRBJ1-1; 7 nucleotides align to TRBD1. V lost 0 bases to trimming and J lost 4 bases; unmatched junction nucleotides: 3. Germline V gene sequence: CDR1 SGDLS, CDR2 YYNGEE. This CDR3 region has 14 residues.